This T cell receptor (beta chain) was profiled in a study of blood T cell repertoires in COVID-19. About the research overall: Sources were T cells, B-cell-depleted T cells, or PBMCs; the material itself was cDNA or gDNA.

V dropped 7 bases and J dropped 5 bases, with 15 bases sitting between them. The germline CDR1 and CDR2 sequences are MDHEN and SYDVKM. The CDR3 length is 14 residues. As processed by the authors: Amplifying reference gene primers gave estimates of nucleated cell counts. Clones were sequenced by immunoSEQ multiplex PCR, and TCRdb holds only the in-frame ones, with some missing. D and trimming come from the DNA, and the V and J calls and clone size come from that table. The data contain about 180,000 clones, around 83% of them singletons. This sequence joins TRBV28 and TRBJ1-5, with a possible D match to TRBD1 (5 bases). This sequence originates from a woman aged 70-85 years with COVID-19, enrolled during active disease. The sequenced sample consisted of peripheral blood. CDR3 sequence reads: CASNKPQGYQPQHF. The CDR3 coding sequence is TGTGCCAGCAACAAACCCCAGGGTTATCAGCCCCAGCATTTT.